Following are 11 T cell receptor beta chains from one sample sequenced in a study of blood T cell repertoires in COVID-19. The repertoire was sequenced with immunoSEQ multiplex PCR; TCRdb's copy has only in-frame clones and lacks some. The sample shows roughly 100,000 clones, around nine tenths of them seen only once. Sequenced: peripheral blood. These receptors were taken from a man aged 50 to 60 with active or convalescent COVID-19.

V is TRBV12-5 and J is TRBJ2-1, with D unresolved. The germline V gene encodes CDR1 LGHNT and CDR2 FRNRAP. The CDR3 runs 14 residues. V was shortened by 2 bases and J by 4 bases, with 9 bases between the two germline ends. The CDR3: CASGLIRVYNEQFF. The CDR3 nucleotides read TGTGCTAGTGGTTTGATACGGGTTTACAATGAGCAGTTCTTC. The full variable domain, rest sourced from reference TRBV12-5 and TRBJ2-1, is DARVTQTPRHKVTEMGQEVTMRCQPILGHNTVFWYRQTMMQGLELLAYFRNRAPLDDSGMPKDRFSAEMPDATLATLKIQPSEPRDSAVYFCASGLIRVYNEQFFGPGTRLTVL.

CDR3 nucleotides: TGCGCCAGCAGCTTGCAACAGGGCTCTGGAAACACCATATATTTT. Its translation: CASSLQQGSGNTIYF. The chain employs TRBV5-1 and TRBJ1-3; D possibly corresponds to TRBD1 (6 bases). Germline V gives CDR1 SGHRS, CDR2 YFSETQ. This CDR3 comprises 15 residues. The V and J ends lost 1 base and 0 bases respectively, with 8 bases between them.

The table lists this clone with a few counts. This rearrangement joins TRBV5-1 to TRBJ2-7; the D gene is possibly TRBD1 (5 bases). Germline CDR1 SGHRS, CDR2 YFSETQ. The CDR3 extends over 16 amino acids. Trimming pared 1 base from V and 4 bases from J, leaving 18 bases between. The CDR3 reads CASSLTGDSGSYEQYF. The CDR3 nucleotides read TGCGCCAGCAGCTTGACTGGTGACTCAGGGTCGTACGAGCAGTACTTC.

The CDR3 loop is CATSDLRQGYEQYF. CDR3 DNA sequence: TGTGCCACCAGTGATTTGCGACAGGGCTACGAGCAGTACTTC. The rearrangement links TRBV24-1 to TRBJ2-7; TRBD1 matches 7 bases. Germline CDR1 reads KGHDR; CDR2 reads SFDVKD. CDR3 length equals 14 residues. With V trimmed by 0 bases and J by 3 bases, 1 base remained unmatched.

In its sample, this clone was seen once. This chain's CDR3 is CASSRLEGETEAFF. Here the CDR3 DNA reads TGTGCCAGCAGCCGACTAGAGGGTGAGACTGAAGCTTTCTTT. The chain recombines TRBV5-4 with TRBJ1-1, with unresolved D. CDR3 length: 14 amino acids. Germline lookup yields CDR1 SGHNT and CDR2 YYREEE (reference sequence). The V end was cut by 4 bases, the J end by 5 bases, with 15 bases between.

J is TRBJ1-3 and V is TRBV7-9; D is possibly TRBD1 (6 bases). Germline V gene lookup returns CDR1 SEHNR and CDR2 FQNEAQ (reference sequence). This CDR3 has 17 amino acids. V was shortened by 1 base and J by 0 bases, with 13 bases between the two germline ends. CDR3 region: CASSLGSGGGSGNTIYF. The CDR3 nucleotides are TGTGCCAGCAGCTTAGGATCGGGGGGCGGCTCTGGAAACACCATATATTTT.

The chain uses TRBV7-2 and TRBJ1-1; no definite D call. The V gene's germline CDR1 is SGHTA and CDR2 FQGNSA. The CDR3 has 14 amino acids. Between the trimmed V and J ends, which lost 5 bases and 6 bases, there was a span of 16 bases. The CDR3 reads CASSPGFGDAEAFF. CDR3 DNA: TGTGCCAGCAGCCCGGGATTCGGCGACGCTGAAGCTTTCTTT.

This chain links TRBV27 with TRBJ1-2, with D possibly matching TRBD1 (5 bases). The germline CDR1 and CDR2 sequences are MNHEY and SMNVEV (reference sequence). The V gene lost 6 bases and the J gene lost 3 bases, with 17 bases spanning the gap. CDR3 size: 15 residues. CDR3 residues: CASSPTPRDYYGYTF. Here the CDR3 DNA reads TGTGCCAGCAGCCCTACCCCCAGGGACTACTATGGCTACACCTTC.

This clone has only a few counts. This chain connects TRBV25-1 to TRBJ1-2; D ambiguous. Trimming removed 6 bases at V and 8 bases at J, with 10 bases between. CDR1 is MGHDK and CDR2 is SYGVNS in the germline V gene. The CDR3 totals 11 residues. CDR3 sequence (DNA): TGTGCCAGCAGATACCCCGGGGGCTACACCTTC. This gives the protein CASRYPGGYTF.

The chain uses TRBV6-5 and TRBJ1-3; TRBD1 aligns across 10 bases. V lost 4 bases to trimming and J lost 1 base; unmatched junction nucleotides: 1. Germline assignment: CDR1 MNHEY and CDR2 SVGAGI. The CDR3 covers 15 residues. The CDR3 bases are TGTGCCAGCAGTTGGGGACAGGGGTCTGGAAACACCATATATTTT. Amino acid sequence: CASSWGQGSGNTIYF.

The gene calls are TRBV28 and TRBJ2-7; 7 nucleotides line up with TRBD1. This CDR3 comprises 15 residues. V trimming: 5 bases; J trimming: 2 bases; junction bases outside the gene matches: 9. Germline CDR1 reads MDHEN; CDR2 reads SYDVKM. CDR3 region: CASSAPATGPYEQYF. For the CDR3, the DNA is TGTGCCAGCAGTGCGCCCGCGACAGGGCCCTACGAGCAGTACTTC.